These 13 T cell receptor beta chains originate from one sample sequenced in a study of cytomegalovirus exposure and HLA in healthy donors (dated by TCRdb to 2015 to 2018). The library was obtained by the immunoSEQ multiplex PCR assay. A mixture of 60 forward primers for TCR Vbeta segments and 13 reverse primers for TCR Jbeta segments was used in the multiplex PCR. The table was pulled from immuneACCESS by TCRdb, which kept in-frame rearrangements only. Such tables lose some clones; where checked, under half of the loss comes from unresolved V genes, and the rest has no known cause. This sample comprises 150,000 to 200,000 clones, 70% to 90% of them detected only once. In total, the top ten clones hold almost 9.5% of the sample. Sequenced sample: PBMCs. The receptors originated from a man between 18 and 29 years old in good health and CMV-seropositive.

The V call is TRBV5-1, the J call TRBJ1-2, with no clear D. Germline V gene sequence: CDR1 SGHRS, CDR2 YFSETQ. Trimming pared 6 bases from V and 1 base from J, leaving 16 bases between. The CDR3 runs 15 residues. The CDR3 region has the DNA TGCGCCAGCACCCTGCGTCCATCCCTTAACTATGGCTACACCTTC. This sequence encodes CASTLRPSLNYGYTF.

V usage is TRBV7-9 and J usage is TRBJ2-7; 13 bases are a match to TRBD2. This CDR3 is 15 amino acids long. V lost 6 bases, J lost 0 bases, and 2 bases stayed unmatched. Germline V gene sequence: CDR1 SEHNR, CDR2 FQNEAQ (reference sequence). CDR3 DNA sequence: TGTGCCAGCAGGGGACTAGCGGGAAGCTCCTACGAGCAGTACTTC. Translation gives CASRGLAGSSYEQYF.

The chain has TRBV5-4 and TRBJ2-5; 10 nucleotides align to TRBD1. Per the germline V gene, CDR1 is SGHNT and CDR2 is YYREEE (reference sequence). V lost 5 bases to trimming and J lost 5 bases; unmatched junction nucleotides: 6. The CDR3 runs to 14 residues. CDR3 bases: TGTGCCAGCAGTTGGACAGGGGGTGGGGAGACCCAGTACTTC. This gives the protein CASSWTGGGETQYF.

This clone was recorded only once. CDR3 nucleotides: TGTGCCAGCAGCGAGGGGACTAGCGGCTACGAGCAGTACTTC. Protein: CASSEGTSGYEQYF. V is TRBV9 and J is TRBJ2-7; 11 bases map to TRBD2. CDR1 is SGDLS and CDR2 is YYNGEE in the germline V gene. This CDR3 spans 14 amino acids. The V gene end was trimmed by 3 bases and the J gene end by 3 bases; junction bases not matched to a gene: 2.

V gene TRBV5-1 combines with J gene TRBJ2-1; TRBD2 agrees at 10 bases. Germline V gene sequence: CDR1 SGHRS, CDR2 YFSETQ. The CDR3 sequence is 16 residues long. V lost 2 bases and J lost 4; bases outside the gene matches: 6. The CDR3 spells CASSFPRSGGYNEQFF. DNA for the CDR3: TGCGCCAGCAGCTTCCCCCGTAGCGGGGGGTACAATGAGCAGTTCTTC.

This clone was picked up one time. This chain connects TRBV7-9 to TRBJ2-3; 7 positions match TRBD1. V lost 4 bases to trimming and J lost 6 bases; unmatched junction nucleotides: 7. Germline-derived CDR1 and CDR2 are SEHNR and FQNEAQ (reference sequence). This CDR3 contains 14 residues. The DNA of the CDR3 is TGTGCCAGCAGCTACGACAGGGACGAGGATACGCAGTATTTT. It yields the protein CASSYDRDEDTQYF.

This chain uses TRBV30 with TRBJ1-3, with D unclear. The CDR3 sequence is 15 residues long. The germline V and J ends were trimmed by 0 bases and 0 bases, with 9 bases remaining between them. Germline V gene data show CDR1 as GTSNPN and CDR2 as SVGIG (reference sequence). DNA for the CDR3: TGTGCCTGGAGTGTAAGGCGGCTCTCTGGAAACACCATATATTTT. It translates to CAWSVRRLSGNTIYF.

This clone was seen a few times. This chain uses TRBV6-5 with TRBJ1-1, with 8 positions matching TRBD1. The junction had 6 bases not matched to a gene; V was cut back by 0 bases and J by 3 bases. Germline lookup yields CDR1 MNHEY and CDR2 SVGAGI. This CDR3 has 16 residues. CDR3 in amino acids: CASSYSLQGGHTEAFF. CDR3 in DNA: TGTGCCAGCAGTTACTCTTTACAGGGGGGGCACACTGAAGCTTTCTTT.

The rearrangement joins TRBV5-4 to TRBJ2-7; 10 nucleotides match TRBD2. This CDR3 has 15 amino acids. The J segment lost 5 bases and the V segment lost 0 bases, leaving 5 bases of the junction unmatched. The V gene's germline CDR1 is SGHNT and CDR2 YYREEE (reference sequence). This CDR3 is CASSLEAGGPHEQYF. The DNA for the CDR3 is TGTGCCAGCAGCTTGGAAGCGGGGGGGCCCCACGAGCAGTACTTC. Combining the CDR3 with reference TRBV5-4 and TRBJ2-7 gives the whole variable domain ETGVTQSPTHLIKTRGQQVTLRCSSQSGHNTVSWYQQALGQGPQFIFQYYREEENGRGNFPPRFSGLQFPNYSSELNVNALELDDSALYLCASSLEAGGPHEQYFGPGTRLTVT.

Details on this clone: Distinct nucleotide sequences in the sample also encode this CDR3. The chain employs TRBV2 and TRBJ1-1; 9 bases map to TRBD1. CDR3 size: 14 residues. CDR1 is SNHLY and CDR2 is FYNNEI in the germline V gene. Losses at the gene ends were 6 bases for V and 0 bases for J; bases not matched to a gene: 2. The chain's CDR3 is CASRTGGMNTEAFF. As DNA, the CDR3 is TGTGCCAGCAGGACAGGGGGGATGAACACTGAAGCTTTCTTT.

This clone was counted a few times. DNA of the CDR3: TGTGCCAGCGGAGCACAGGGCTACGAGCAGTACTTC. Amino acid sequence: CASGAQGYEQYF. The rearrangement uses TRBV6-1 and TRBJ2-7; a weak D match, TRBD1 (6 bases). The length of the CDR3 is 12 residues. The V and J ends lost 8 bases and 3 bases respectively, with 11 bases between them. Germline values: CDR1 MNHNS, CDR2 SASEGT.

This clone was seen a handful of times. CDR3 coding DNA: TGTGCCATCATGACAGGGCGATACGAGCAGTACTTC. The encoded protein is CAIMTGRYEQYF. V and J are TRBV10-3 and TRBJ2-7, with 7 bases lining up with TRBD1. The germline V gene has CDR1 ENHRY and CDR2 SYGVKD. V shed 7 bases and J 4 bases; nucleotides not matched to a gene: 4. The CDR3 loop spans 12 amino acids.

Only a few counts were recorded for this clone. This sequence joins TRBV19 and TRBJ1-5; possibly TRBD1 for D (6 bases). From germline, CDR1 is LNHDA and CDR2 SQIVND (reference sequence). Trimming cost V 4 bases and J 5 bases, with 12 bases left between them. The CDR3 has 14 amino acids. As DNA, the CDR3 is TGTGCCAGTAGTACCGGACAGCCTTATCAGCCCCAGCATTTT. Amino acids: CASSTGQPYQPQHF.